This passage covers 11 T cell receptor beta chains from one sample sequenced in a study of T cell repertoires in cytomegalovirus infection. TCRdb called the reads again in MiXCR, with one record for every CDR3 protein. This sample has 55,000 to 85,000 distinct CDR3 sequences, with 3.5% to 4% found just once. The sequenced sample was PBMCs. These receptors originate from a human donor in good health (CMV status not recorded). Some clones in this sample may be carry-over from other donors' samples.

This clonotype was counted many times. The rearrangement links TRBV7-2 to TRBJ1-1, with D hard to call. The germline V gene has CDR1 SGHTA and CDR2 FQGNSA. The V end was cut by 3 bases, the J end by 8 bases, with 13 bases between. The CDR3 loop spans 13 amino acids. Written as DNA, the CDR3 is TGTGCCAGCAGCTTTGGAGTTCCCTCCGAAGCTTTCTTT. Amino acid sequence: CASSFGVPSEAFF.

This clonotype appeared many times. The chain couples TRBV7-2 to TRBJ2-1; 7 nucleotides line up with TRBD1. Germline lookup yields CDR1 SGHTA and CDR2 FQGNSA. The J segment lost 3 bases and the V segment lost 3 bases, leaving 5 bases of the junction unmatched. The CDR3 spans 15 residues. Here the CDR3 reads CASSFRDSRYNEQFF. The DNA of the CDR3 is TGTGCCAGCAGCTTCCGGGACAGTCGCTACAATGAGCAGTTCTTC.

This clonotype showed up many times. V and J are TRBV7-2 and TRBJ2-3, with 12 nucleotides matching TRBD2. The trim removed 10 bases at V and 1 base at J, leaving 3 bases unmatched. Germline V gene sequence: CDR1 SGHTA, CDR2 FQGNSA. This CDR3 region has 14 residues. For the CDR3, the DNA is TGTGCCACCAGGACTAGCGGGGGCACAGATACGCAGTATTTT. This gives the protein CATRTSGGTDTQYF.

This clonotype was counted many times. This CDR3 is CASASREFSTDTQYF. In DNA form, the CDR3 reads TGTGCCAGCGCCTCGCGGGAGTTCAGCACAGATACGCAGTATTTT. The chain uses TRBV6-1 and TRBJ2-3, with 7 bases aligning to TRBD2. The CDR3 extends over 15 amino acids. After removal of 8 bases from V and 0 bases from J, the junction contained 8 bases not matched to a gene. Germline assignment: CDR1 MNHNS and CDR2 SASEGT.

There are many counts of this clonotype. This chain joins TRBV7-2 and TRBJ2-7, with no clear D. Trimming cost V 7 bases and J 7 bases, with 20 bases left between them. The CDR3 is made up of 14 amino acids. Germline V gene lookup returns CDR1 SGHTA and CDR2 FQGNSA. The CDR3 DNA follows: TGTGCCAGCACCCAACTGGGCTCCCCTAGGGAGCAGTACTTC. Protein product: CASTQLGSPREQYF.

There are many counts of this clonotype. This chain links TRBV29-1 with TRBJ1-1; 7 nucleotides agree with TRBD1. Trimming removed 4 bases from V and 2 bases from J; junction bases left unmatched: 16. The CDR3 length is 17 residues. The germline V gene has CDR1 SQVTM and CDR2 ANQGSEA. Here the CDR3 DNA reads TGCAGCGTTGGGGGTCTACAGGGGATGACCGTCAACACTGAAGCTTTCTTT. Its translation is CSVGGLQGMTVNTEAFF.

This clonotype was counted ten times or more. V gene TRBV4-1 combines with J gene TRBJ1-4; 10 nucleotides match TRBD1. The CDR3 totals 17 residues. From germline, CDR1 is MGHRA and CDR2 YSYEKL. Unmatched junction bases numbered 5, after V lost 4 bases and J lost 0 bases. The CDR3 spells CASSPLGQGATNEKLFF. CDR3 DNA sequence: TGCGCCAGCAGCCCCCTCGGACAGGGGGCAACTAATGAAAAACTGTTTTTT.

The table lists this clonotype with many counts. CDR3 in DNA: TGTGCCAGCAGTGAATATGGGAGACGTAATCAGCCCCAGCATTTT. It specifies CASSEYGRRNQPQHF. The chain joins TRBV25-1 to TRBJ1-5; D uncertain. The ends were cut back, 0 bases at V and 4 bases at J, with 10 bases in the middle. Germline CDR1 and CDR2: MGHDK and SYGVNS. The CDR3 totals 15 residues.

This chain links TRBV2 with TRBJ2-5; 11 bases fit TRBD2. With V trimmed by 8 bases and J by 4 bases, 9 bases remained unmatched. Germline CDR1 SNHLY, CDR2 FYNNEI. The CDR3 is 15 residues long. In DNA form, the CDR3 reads TGTGCCAGCGGGAGGACTAGCGGGCGTCGAGAGACCCAGTACTTC. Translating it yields CASGRTSGRRETQYF.

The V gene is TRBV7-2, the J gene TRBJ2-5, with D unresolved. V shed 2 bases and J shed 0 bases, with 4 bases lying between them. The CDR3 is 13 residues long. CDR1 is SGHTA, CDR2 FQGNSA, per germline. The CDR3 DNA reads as TGTGCCAGCAGCTTATTACACCAAGAGACCCAGTACTTC. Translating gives CASSLLHQETQYF.

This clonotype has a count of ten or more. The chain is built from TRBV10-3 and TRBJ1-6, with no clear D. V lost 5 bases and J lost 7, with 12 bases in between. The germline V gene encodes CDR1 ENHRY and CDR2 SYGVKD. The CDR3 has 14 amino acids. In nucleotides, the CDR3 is TGTGCCATCAGTATGGACCATGAAAATTCACCCCTCCACTTT. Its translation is CAISMDHENSPLHF.